This T cell receptor beta chain was identified in a study of shared clonotypes between healthy human individuals. General study results and limits: Donor scarcity curtailed the genetic and exposure-history diversity represented herein. Sequencing depth was predicted to influence how clonotypes are shared among donors.

The CDR3 covers 13 residues. Trimming removed 3 bases at V and 4 bases at J, with 7 bases between. Germline V CDR1 and CDR2: MNHNS, SASEGT. This clone was detected once. Its antigen is not known. CD8 cells classed as naive were CD45RO-negative and positively selected for CCR7, excluding terminally differentiated effector memory CD45RA+ cells. Using about 220 ng DNA, roughly 33,000 T cell genomes, the sorted-subset replicate PCRs were run. Profiling relied on immunoSEQ multiplex PCR, and the TCRdb table lists in-frame clones only, not all of them. This repertoire shows about 650,000 clones, over 95% found once; its top ten account for around 0.11%.

This chain connects TRBV6-1 to TRBJ1-5; no clear D. The TCR comes from a woman younger than 45 in good health. The sequenced sample was naive CD8+ T cells sorted from blood. The CDR3 region is CASSDVENQPQHF. The DNA for the CDR3 is TGTGCCAGCAGTGATGTAGAAAATCAGCCCCAGCATTTT.